The clone carrying this TCR beta chain was found many times. The data derive from a study of T cells in Graves' hyperthyroidism and ophthalmopathy. The CDR3 sequence is 13 residues long. The V end was cut by 7 bases, the J end by 9 bases, with 18 bases between. Germline CDR1 and CDR2: ENHRY and SYGVKD. RNA transcripts were the template for amplifying TCR beta CDR3 regions. Initially, a first-round RT-PCR of the TCR CDR3 employed the HTBI primer set. TCRdb ran MiXCR on the multiplex PCR reads and lists one entry per CDR3 protein. Here the sample spans more than 300,000 distinct CDR3 sequences, approximately 15% being singletons.

The V and J genes are TRBV10-3 and TRBJ2-5; D is possibly TRBD2 (5 bases). This sequence originates from a woman under 40 with Graves' hyperthyroidism. The source material was blood. The CDR3 nucleotides read TGTGCCATCAACCAACAGCTGAACGGGGCCCAGTACTTC. It encodes CAINQQLNGAQYF.